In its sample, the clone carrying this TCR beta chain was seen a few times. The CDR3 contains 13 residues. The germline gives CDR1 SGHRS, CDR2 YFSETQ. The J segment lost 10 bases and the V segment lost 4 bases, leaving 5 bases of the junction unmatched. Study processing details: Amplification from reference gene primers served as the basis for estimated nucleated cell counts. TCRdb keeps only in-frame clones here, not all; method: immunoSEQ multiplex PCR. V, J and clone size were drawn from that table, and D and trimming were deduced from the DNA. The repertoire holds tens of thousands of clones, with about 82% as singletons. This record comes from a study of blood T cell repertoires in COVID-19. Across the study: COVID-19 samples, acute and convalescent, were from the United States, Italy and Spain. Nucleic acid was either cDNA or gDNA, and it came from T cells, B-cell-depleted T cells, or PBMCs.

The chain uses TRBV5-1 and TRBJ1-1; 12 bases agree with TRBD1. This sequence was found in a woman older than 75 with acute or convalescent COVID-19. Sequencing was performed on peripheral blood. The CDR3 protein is CASSKGQGARAFF. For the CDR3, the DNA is TGCGCCAGCAGCAAGGGACAGGGGGCTAGAGCTTTCTTT.